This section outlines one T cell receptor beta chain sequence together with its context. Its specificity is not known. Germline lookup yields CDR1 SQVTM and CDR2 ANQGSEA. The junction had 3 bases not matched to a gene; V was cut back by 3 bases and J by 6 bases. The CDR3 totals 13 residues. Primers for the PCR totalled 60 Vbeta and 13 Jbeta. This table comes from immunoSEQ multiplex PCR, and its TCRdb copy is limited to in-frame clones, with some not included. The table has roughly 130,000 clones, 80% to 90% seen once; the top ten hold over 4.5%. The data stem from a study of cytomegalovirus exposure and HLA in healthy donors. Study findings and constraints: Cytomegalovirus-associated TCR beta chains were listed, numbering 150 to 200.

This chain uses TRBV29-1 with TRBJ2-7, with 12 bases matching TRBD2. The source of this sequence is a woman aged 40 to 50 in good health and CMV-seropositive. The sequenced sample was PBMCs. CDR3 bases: TGCAGCGTTGACCGGGGACTAGCGGGCGAGCAGTACTTC. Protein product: CSVDRGLAGEQYF.